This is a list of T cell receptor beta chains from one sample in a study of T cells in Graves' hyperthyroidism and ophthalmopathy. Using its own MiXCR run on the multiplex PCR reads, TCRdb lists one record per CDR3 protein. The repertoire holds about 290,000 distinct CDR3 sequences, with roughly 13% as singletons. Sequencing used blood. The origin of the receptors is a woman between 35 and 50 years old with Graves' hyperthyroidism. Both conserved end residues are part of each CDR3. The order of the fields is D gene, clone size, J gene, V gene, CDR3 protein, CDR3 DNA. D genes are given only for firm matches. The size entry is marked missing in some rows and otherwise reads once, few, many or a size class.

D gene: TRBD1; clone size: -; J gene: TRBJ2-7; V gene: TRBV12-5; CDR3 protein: CASGTGVAYGQYF; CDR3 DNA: TGTGCTAGTGGGACAGGGGTAGCCTACGGGCAGTACTTC
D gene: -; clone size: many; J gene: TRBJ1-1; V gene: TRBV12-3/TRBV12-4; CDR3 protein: CASSTGLGRGTEAFF; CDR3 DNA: TGTGCCAGCAGCACCGGGCTGGGGAGGGGCACTGAAGCTTTCTTT
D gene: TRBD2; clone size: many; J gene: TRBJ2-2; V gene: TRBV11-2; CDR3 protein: CASSSLAGPTGELFF; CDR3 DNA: TGTGCCAGCAGCTCACTAGCGGGGCCCACCGGGGAGCTGTTTTTT
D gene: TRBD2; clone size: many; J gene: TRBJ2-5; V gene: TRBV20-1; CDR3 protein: CSARDGLRGTSKETQYF; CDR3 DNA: TGCAGTGCTAGAGATGGGCTTAGGGGGACTAGCAAAGAGACCCAGTACTTC
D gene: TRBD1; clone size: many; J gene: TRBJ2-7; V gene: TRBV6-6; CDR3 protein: CASSYGTGLEQYF; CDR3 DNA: TGTGCCAGCAGTTACGGGACAGGGCTCGAGCAGTACTTC
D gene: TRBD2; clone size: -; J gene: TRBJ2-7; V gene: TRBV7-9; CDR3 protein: CASSPPLAGDYEQYF; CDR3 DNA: TGTGCCAGCAGCCCGCCACTAGCGGGAGACTACGAGCAGTACTTC
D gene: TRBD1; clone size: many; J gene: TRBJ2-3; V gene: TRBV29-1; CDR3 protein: CSARRGPDTQYF; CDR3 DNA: TGCAGCGCTCGAAGGGGGCCCGATACGCAGTATTTT
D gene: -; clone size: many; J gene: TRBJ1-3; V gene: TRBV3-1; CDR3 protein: CASSQGLENTIYF; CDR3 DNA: TGTGCCAGCAGCCAAGGTTTGGAGAACACCATATATTTT
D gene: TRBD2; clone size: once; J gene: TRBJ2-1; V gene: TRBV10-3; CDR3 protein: CAISEGEAGGPYNEQFF; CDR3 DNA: TGTGCCATCAGTGAGGGAGAGGCGGGGGGCCCCTACAATGAGCAGTTCTTC
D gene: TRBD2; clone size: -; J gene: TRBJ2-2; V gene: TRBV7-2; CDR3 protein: CASSLEVLAGENTGELFF; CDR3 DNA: TGTGCCAGCAGCTTAGAAGTTTTAGCGGGAGAAAACACCGGGGAGCTGTTTTTT
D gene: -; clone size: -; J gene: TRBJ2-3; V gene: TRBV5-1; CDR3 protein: CASSLASGPTDTQYF; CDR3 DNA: TGCGCCAGCAGCTTGGCGTCAGGGCCGACAGATACGCAGTATTTT
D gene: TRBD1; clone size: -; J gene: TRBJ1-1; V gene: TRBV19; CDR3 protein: CASNDRETTEAFF; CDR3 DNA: TGTGCCAGTAATGACAGGGAGACCACTGAAGCTTTCTTT
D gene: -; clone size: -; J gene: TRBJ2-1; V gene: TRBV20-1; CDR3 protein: CSAPKSGGYNNEQFF; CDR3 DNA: TGCAGTGCCCCCAAATCCGGCGGATACAACAATGAGCAGTTCTTC
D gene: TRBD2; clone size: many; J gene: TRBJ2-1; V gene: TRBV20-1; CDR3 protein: CSAPGTRNYNEQFF; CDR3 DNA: TGCAGTGCCCCAGGGACTAGGAATTACAATGAGCAGTTCTTC
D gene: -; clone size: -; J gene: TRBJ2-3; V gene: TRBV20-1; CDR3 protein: CSARRTGGDAQYF; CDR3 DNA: TGCAGTGCTAGAAGGACTGGAGGGGATGCGCAGTATTTT
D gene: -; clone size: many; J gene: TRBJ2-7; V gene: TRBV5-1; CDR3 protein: CASSLSKGSYEQYF; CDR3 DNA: TGCGCCAGCAGCTTAAGCAAAGGTTCCTACGAGCAGTACTTC
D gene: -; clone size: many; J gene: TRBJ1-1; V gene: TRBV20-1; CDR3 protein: CRNTEAFF; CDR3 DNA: TGCAGGAACACTGAAGCTTTCTTT
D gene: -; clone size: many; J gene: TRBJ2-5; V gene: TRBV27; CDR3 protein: CASSSPGLNQETQYF; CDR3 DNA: TGTGCCAGCAGTTCTCCGGGGCTAAATCAAGAGACCCAGTACTTC
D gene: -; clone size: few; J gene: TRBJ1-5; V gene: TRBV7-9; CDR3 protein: CASSQDRLSPQHF; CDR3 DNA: TGTGCCAGCAGCCAAGACAGGTTATCGCCCCAGCATTTT
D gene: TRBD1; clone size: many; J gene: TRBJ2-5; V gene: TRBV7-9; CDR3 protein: CASSLADREFQETQYF; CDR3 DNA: TGTGCCAGCAGCTTAGCCGACAGGGAGTTCCAAGAGACCCAGTACTTC
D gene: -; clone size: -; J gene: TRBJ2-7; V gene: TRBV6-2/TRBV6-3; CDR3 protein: CASSTGPSKIFYEQYF; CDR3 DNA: TGTGCCAGCAGCACAGGCCCATCAAAGATCTTCTACGAGCAGTACTTC
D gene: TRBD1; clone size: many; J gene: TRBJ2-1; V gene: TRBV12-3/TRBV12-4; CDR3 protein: CASDRDRGNNEQFF; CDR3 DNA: TGTGCCAGCGACCGGGACAGGGGGAACAATGAGCAGTTCTTC
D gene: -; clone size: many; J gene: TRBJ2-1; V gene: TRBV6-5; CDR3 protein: CASSYGDTGEQFF; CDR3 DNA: TGTGCCAGCAGTTATGGTGACACCGGGGAGCAGTTCTTC
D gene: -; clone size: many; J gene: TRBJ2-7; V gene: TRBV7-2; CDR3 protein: CASSLEGTQTYEQYF; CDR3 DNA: TGTGCCAGCAGCTTAGAAGGGACGCAGACCTACGAGCAGTACTTC
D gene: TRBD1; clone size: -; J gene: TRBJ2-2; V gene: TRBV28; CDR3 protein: CASRRQGRNTGELFF; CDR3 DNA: TGTGCCAGCAGACGACAGGGCCGAAACACCGGGGAGCTGTTTTTT
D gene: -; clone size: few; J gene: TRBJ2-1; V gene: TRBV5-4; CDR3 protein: CASSFGGVSYNEQFF; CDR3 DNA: TGTGCCAGCAGCTTCGGCGGGGTCTCCTACAATGAGCAGTTCTTC
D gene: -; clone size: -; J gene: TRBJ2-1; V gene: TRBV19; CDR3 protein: CASSMGPGPVFSEQFF; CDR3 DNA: TGTGCCAGTAGTATGGGGCCGGGACCCGTTTTCAGTGAGCAGTTCTTC
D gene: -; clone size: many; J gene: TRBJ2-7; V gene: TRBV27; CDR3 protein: CASSLKGVISSYEQYF; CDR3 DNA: TGTGCCAGCAGTTTAAAGGGGGTGATTAGTTCCTACGAGCAGTACTTC
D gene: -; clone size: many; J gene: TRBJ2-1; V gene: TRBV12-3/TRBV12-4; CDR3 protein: CASSFVWNEQFF; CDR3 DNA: TGTGCCAGCAGTTTCGTGTGGAACGAGCAGTTCTTC
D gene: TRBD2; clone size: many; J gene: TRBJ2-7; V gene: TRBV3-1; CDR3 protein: CASSPTTSGNEQYF; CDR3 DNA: TGTGCCAGCAGCCCCACCACTAGCGGGAACGAGCAGTACTTC
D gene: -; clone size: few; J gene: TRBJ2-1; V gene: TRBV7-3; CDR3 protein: CASSFYPGGEQSF; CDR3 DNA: TGTGCCAGCAGCTTCTATCCTGGGGGTGAGCAGTCCTTC
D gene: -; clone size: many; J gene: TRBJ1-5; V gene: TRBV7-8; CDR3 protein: CASSLGTPLNNQPQHF; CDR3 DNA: TGTGCCAGCAGCTTAGGAACCCCACTGAACAATCAGCCCCAGCATTTT
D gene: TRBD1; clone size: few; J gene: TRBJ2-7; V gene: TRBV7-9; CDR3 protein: CASSLGTGLEVYEQYF; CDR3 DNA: TGTGCCAGCAGCCTGGGGACAGGGCTCGAGGTCTACGAGCAGTACTTC
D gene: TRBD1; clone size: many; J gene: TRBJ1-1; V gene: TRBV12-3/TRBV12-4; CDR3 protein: CASRRQGNIVAFF; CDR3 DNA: TGTGCCAGCAGGAGACAGGGGAATATTGTAGCTTTCTTT
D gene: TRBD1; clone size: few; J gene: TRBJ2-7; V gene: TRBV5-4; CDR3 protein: CASSLEGQGAYEQYF; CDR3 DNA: TGTGCCAGCAGCTTGGAGGGACAGGGGGCGTACGAGCAGTACTTC
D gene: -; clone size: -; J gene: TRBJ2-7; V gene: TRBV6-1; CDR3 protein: CASSRQGHEQYF; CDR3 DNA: TGTGCCAGCAGTAGGCAGGGCCACGAGCAGTACTTC
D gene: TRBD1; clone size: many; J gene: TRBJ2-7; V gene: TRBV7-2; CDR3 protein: CASSVLRGWEQYF; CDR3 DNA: TGTGCCAGCAGCGTCCTCAGGGGGTGGGAGCAGTACTTC
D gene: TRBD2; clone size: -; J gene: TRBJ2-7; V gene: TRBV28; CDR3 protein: CASSLGLAGGSHEQYF; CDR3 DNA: TGTGCCAGCAGTTTAGGGCTAGCGGGAGGGTCCCACGAGCAGTACTTC
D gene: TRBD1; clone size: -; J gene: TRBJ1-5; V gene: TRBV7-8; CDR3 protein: CASSGGTGDQPQHF; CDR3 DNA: TGTGCCAGCAGTGGGGGGACAGGGGATCAGCCCCAGCATTTT
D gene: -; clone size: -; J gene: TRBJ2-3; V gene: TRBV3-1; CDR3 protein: CASSAETARTQYF; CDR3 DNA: TGTGCCAGCAGCGCAGAAACCGCTAGGACGCAGTATTTT
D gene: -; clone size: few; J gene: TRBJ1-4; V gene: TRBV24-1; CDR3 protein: CATSDPGQNEKLFF; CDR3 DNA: TGTGCCACCAGTGACCCCGGACAGAATGAAAAACTGTTTTTT
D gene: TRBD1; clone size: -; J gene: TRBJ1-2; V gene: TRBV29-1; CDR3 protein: CSVEEGADGYTF; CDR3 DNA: TGCAGCGTTGAGGAGGGGGCGGATGGCTACACCTTC